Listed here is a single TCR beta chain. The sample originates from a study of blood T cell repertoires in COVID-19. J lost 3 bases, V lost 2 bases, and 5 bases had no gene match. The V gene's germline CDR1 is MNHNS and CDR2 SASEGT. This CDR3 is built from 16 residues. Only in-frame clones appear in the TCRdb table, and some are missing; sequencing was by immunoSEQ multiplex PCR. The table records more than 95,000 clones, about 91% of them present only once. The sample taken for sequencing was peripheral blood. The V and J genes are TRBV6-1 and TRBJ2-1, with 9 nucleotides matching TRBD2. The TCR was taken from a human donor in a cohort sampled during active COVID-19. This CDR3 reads CASSEMTSGDYNEQFF. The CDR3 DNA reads TGTGCCAGCAGTGAAATGACTAGCGGAGACTACAATGAGCAGTTCTTC.